Below are 32 T cell receptor beta chains sequenced from a single sample in a study of blood T cell repertoires in COVID-19. Assay used: immunoSEQ multiplex PCR; TCRdb lists only in-frame clones, some missing. The sample has about 74,000 clones; 75% to 95% are singletons. Sequenced: peripheral blood. These receptors all come from an older woman with active COVID-19.

V usage is TRBV5-8 and J usage is TRBJ1-2; D is uncertain. This CDR3 region has 17 residues. From germline, CDR1 is SGHTS and CDR2 YDEGEE. V was shortened by 3 bases and J by 1 base, with 19 bases between the two germline ends. The CDR3 loop is CASSSRGQTQINYGYTF. The CDR3 DNA follows: TGTGCCAGCAGCTCAAGAGGTCAGACGCAGATTAACTATGGCTACACCTTC.

This clone was observed a few times. This chain connects TRBV5-1 to TRBJ2-2, with 8 bases fitting TRBD2. The CDR3 is made up of 15 amino acids. Germline lookup yields CDR1 SGHRS and CDR2 YFSETQ. The junction had 6 bases not matched to a gene; V was cut back by 7 bases and J by 1 base. The CDR3 region is CASHAGGLNTGELFF. CDR3 DNA: TGCGCCAGCCACGCGGGGGGACTGAACACCGGGGAGCTGTTTTTT.

This chain joins TRBV25-1 and TRBJ2-3; a weak D match, TRBD1 (6 bases). The germline V and J ends were trimmed by 1 base and 1 base, with 12 bases remaining between them. The germline V gene has CDR1 MGHDK and CDR2 SYGVNS. This CDR3 region has 16 residues. The CDR3 spells CASSELRSGGTDTQYF. DNA of the CDR3: TGTGCCAGCAGTGAATTGAGGTCAGGGGGCACAGATACGCAGTATTTT.

This sequence joins TRBV2 and TRBJ2-5; D ambiguous. This CDR3 contains 15 residues. Germline values: CDR1 SNHLY, CDR2 FYNNEI. V lost 6 bases and J 2 bases, leaving 16 bases between the germline ends. The CDR3 coding sequence is TGTGCCAGCAGATCGCGACATTCGGAACAAGAGACCCAGTACTTC. Residues: CASRSRHSEQETQYF.

This rearrangement joins TRBV21-1 to TRBJ2-5; TRBD1 is the table's D call, not checked against the DNA. TRBV21-1 is assigned pseudogene status. The CDR3 loop spans 15 amino acids. The CDR3 DNA follows: TGTGCCAGCAGGGCCCCCCCGGACAGGGAAGAGACCCAGTACTTC. Encoded protein: CASRAPPDREETQYF.

This chain joins TRBV7-2 and TRBJ2-2, with D perhaps TRBD2 (5 bases). V lost 6 bases to trimming and J lost 0 bases, with 11 bases between them. The germline CDR1 and CDR2 sequences are SGHTA and FQGNSA. CDR3 size: 15 residues. CDR3 bases: TGTGCCAGCAGTCGTACTAGTTCGAACACCGGGGAGCTGTTTTTT. The encoded protein is CASSRTSSNTGELFF.

The chain links TRBV2 to TRBJ2-2; D possibly corresponds to TRBD1 (6 bases). This CDR3 comprises 12 residues. Trimming left V 10 bases short and J 6 bases short, with 12 bases between. The germline V gene has CDR1 SNHLY and CDR2 FYNNEI. The CDR3 loop reads CAIQGSAGELFF. CDR3 bases: TGTGCCATACAGGGAAGCGCCGGGGAGCTGTTTTTT.

The chain joins TRBV24-1 to TRBJ1-5; TRBD1 agrees at 8 bases. Germline V gene data show CDR1 as KGHDR and CDR2 as SFDVKD. V gave up 4 bases and J gave up 4 bases; unmatched junction bases: 11. CDR3 length: 17 amino acids. The CDR3 protein is CATSDGTGGGLNQPQHF. The CDR3 DNA reads TGTGCCACCAGTGACGGGACAGGAGGGGGCTTGAATCAGCCCCAGCATTTT.

The chain links TRBV27 to TRBJ2-1; 11 bases are shared with TRBD2. CDR1 is MNHEY and CDR2 is SMNVEV in the germline V gene (reference sequence). This CDR3 has 17 amino acids. With V trimmed by 8 bases and J by 0 bases, 9 bases remained unmatched. The CDR3 here is CASHGLAGLSSYNEQFF. CDR3 DNA sequence: TGTGCCAGCCATGGACTAGCGGGTTTGAGCTCCTACAATGAGCAGTTCTTC.

In DNA, the CDR3 is TGTGCCAGCAGTTTACTTTATTCCGGCTACACCTTC. Protein product: CASSLLYSGYTF. The V call is TRBV12-3 or TRBV12-4, the J call TRBJ1-2; no firm D call. V lost 2 bases and J lost 8, with 9 bases in between. This CDR3 has 12 residues.

V gene TRBV27 combines with J gene TRBJ1-5; TRBD1 matches at 9 bases. In germline, CDR1 is MNHEY, CDR2 SMNVEV (reference sequence). The V and J ends lost 5 bases and 6 bases, in that order; junction bases with no gene match: 8. The CDR3 consists of 15 residues. This CDR3 reads CASSPRTGVFQPQHF. The CDR3 DNA reads TGTGCCAGCAGTCCGAGGACAGGGGTGTTTCAGCCCCAGCATTTT.

This rearrangement joins TRBV28 to TRBJ2-7; 9 bases align to TRBD1. Per the germline V gene, CDR1 is MDHEN and CDR2 is SYDVKM. The V and J ends lost 4 bases and 4 bases, in that order; junction bases with no gene match: 14. This CDR3 spans 17 amino acids. The CDR3 loop is CASSSLKNAGTGYEQYF. The CDR3 DNA reads TGTGCCAGCAGTTCGTTGAAGAACGCCGGGACAGGGTACGAGCAGTACTTC.

The J gene is TRBJ2-3, the V gene TRBV3-1 (or the pseudogene TRBV3-2); D might be TRBD1 (5 bases). CDR1 and CDR2 from the germline V gene are LGHDT and YNNKEL (reference sequence). This CDR3 spans 13 amino acids. V shed 5 bases and J shed 1 base, with 7 bases lying between them. The CDR3 loop is CASSKQGTDTQYF. The CDR3 region has the DNA TGTGCCAGCAGCAAACAGGGCACAGATACGCAGTATTTT.

This chain joins TRBV4-2 and TRBJ2-4; D uncertain. This CDR3 is built from 10 residues. Germline V lookup: CDR1 LGHNA, CDR2 YNFKEQ. V was clipped by 5 bases and J by 9 bases, with 5 bases between them. CDR3 residues: CASSRGIQYF. CDR3 DNA: TGTGCCAGCAGCAGAGGCATTCAGTACTTC.

The CDR3 DNA reads TGTGCCAGCAGCTTGAGGGGGTCCGATCAGCCCCAGCATTTT. Translation gives CASSLRGSDQPQHF. V usage is TRBV11-1 and J usage is TRBJ1-5; a weak D match, TRBD1 (6 bases). Germline loops: CDR1 SGHAT, CDR2 FQDESV (reference sequence). The germline V and J ends were trimmed by 3 bases and 5 bases, with 11 bases remaining between them. There are 14 residues in the CDR3.

The chain carries TRBV3-1 (or the pseudogene TRBV3-2) and TRBJ2-3; 7 bases line up with TRBD2. CDR3 length: 14 amino acids. Germline CDR1 reads LGHDT; CDR2 reads YNNKEL (reference sequence). V trimming: 1 base; J trimming: 4 bases; junction bases outside the gene matches: 2. CDR3 amino acids: CASSQAGGADTQYF. The CDR3 nucleotides are TGTGCCAGCAGCCAAGCTGGGGGGGCAGATACGCAGTATTTT.

This rearrangement joins TRBV3-1 (or the pseudogene TRBV3-2) to TRBJ2-5; D is unresolved. CDR1 and CDR2 (germline): LGHDT, YNNKEL (reference sequence). The CDR3 loop spans 11 amino acids. V was shortened by 5 bases and J by 5 bases, with 6 bases between the two germline ends. The CDR3 sequence: CASSFSETQYF. In nucleotides, the CDR3 is TGTGCCAGCAGCTTCTCCGAGACCCAGTACTTC.

The rearrangement joins TRBV6-6 to TRBJ1-5, with TRBD1 as a possible D gene (6 bases). V gave up 7 bases and J gave up 4 bases, with 14 bases separating them. Germline V gene data show CDR1 as MNHNY and CDR2 as SVGAGI (reference sequence). This CDR3 spans 14 amino acids. This CDR3 reads CASNRAGGNQPQHF. The CDR3 DNA follows: TGTGCCAGCAACAGGGCGGGGGGGAATCAGCCCCAGCATTTT.

The CDR3 is CASSPKTGASNQPQHF. CDR3 nucleotide sequence: TGTGCCAGCAGCCCTAAGACAGGAGCTAGCAATCAGCCCCAGCATTTT. This chain joins TRBV5-8 and TRBJ1-5; possible D gene TRBD1, 6 bases. The V gene lost 4 bases and the J gene lost 0 bases, with 14 bases spanning the gap. The germline gives CDR1 SGHTS, CDR2 YDEGEE. The CDR3 runs 16 residues.

V is TRBV28 and J is TRBJ1-1, with D maybe TRBD1 (5 bases). Trimming pared 5 bases from V and 3 bases from J, leaving 19 bases between. The germline V gene encodes CDR1 MDHEN and CDR2 SYDVKM. This CDR3 has 16 residues. CDR3 amino acids: CASSRHPGSRHTEAFF. As DNA, the CDR3 is TGTGCCAGCAGTCGTCACCCAGGGTCGCGGCACACTGAAGCTTTCTTT.

This sequence joins TRBV3-1 (or the pseudogene TRBV3-2) and TRBJ1-4; D remains unclear. Germline V lookup: CDR1 LGHDT, CDR2 YNNKEL (reference sequence). This CDR3 is built from 14 residues. V gave up 4 bases and J gave up 4 bases, with 10 bases separating them. For the CDR3, the DNA is TGTGCCAGCAGCCCGGCCGGAGGTAATGAAAAACTGTTTTTT. It specifies CASSPAGGNEKLFF.

The chain links TRBV3-1 (or the pseudogene TRBV3-2) to TRBJ1-5; D not certain. Trimming stripped 2 bases from V and 5 bases from J, with 16 bases between. The CDR3 is 16 amino acids. Germline CDR1 and CDR2: LGHDT and YNNKEL (reference sequence). For the CDR3, the DNA is TGTGCCAGCAGCCAAAGTGGCCGGGGTAGAGATCAGCCCCAGCATTTT. Its translation: CASSQSGRGRDQPQHF.

This clone was detected only a few times. The chain recombines TRBV18 with TRBJ1-3; tentative D call: TRBD1 (5 bases). This CDR3 has 16 amino acids. Germline loops: CDR1 KGHSH, CDR2 LQKENI. The V gene lost 2 bases and the J gene lost 2 bases, with 13 bases spanning the gap. CDR3 residues: CASSPAAGLAGNTIYF. CDR3 DNA sequence: TGTGCCAGCTCACCAGCGGCAGGGTTGGCTGGAAACACCATATATTTT.

This sequence joins TRBV5-5 and TRBJ2-7, with a tentative D call TRBD2 (6 bases). The V gene's germline CDR1 is SGHKS and CDR2 YYEKEE (reference sequence). The ends were cut back, 0 bases at V and 1 base at J, with 11 bases in the middle. CDR3 length equals 15 residues. The CDR3 DNA follows: TGTGCCAGCAGCTTGGGGAGGGTCTCATCCTACGAGCAGTACTTC. Its translation: CASSLGRVSSYEQYF.

This chain connects TRBV5-1 to TRBJ2-1; 8 bases are shared with TRBD2. Germline trimming cut 2 bases from V and 9 bases from J; bases unmatched to any gene: 10. Looked up from germline, CDR1 is SGHRS and CDR2 is YFSETQ. This CDR3 has 15 amino acids. This CDR3 reads CASSFEGLASPEQFF. The CDR3 DNA follows: TGCGCCAGCAGCTTCGAAGGACTAGCTTCTCCTGAGCAGTTCTTC.

The V and J genes are TRBV20-1 and TRBJ2-5; D gene uncertain. There are 11 residues in the CDR3. Germline-derived CDR1 and CDR2 are DFQATT and SNEGSKA (reference sequence). V was trimmed by 5 bases and J by 4 bases, leaving 8 bases between them. The CDR3 spells CSASRRETQYF. In DNA form, the CDR3 reads TGCAGTGCTTCTAGGAGAGAGACCCAGTACTTC.

This clone showed up just once. The J gene is TRBJ2-7, the V gene TRBV5-1, with a tentative D call TRBD2 (6 bases). V lost 2 bases to trimming and J lost 3 bases, with 9 bases between them. This CDR3 is built from 13 residues. Looked up from germline, CDR1 is SGHRS and CDR2 is YFSETQ. The CDR3 sequence: CASSFMEGYEQYF. The CDR3 DNA reads TGCGCCAGCAGCTTTATGGAGGGCTACGAGCAGTACTTC.

The chain joins TRBV23-1 to TRBJ1-5; D is uncertain. TRBV23-1 is noted as an ORF with a role that remains uncertain. With 0 bases removed from V and 6 bases from J, the gap between germline ends came to 18 bases. This CDR3 contains 17 residues. CDR3 nucleotide sequence: TGCGCCAGCAGTCAATCCCCCCTGAATGGGCAGAGTCAGCCCCAGCATTTT. This codes for CASSQSPLNGQSQPQHF.

V usage is TRBV19 and J usage is TRBJ2-7, with 11 bases aligning to TRBD2. This CDR3 contains 15 residues. Germline-derived CDR1 and CDR2 are LNHDA and SQIVND (reference sequence). J was trimmed by 6 bases and V by 5 bases; bases with no gene match: 9. The CDR3 region is CASSPSSSGRTEQYF. The CDR3 region has the DNA TGTGCCAGTAGTCCCTCCTCTAGCGGGAGGACCGAGCAGTACTTC. Full variable domain (rest looked up from reference TRBV19 and TRBJ2-7): DGGITQSPKYLFRKEGQNVTLSCEQNLNHDAMYWYRQDPGQGLRLIYYSQIVNDFQKGDIAEGYSVSREKKESFPLTVTSAQKNPTAFYLCASSPSSSGRTEQYFGPGTRLTVT.

The chain is built from TRBV5-1 and TRBJ2-3; no definite D call. V lost 2 bases, J lost 8 bases, and 12 bases lay in between. The CDR3 contains 13 residues. CDR1 is SGHRS, CDR2 YFSETQ, per germline. The CDR3 DNA sequence: TGCGCCAGCAGCTTTCCTGATCACAGTACGCAGTATTTT. Translated, it gives CASSFPDHSTQYF. Based on the CDR3 plus reference TRBV5-1 and TRBJ2-3, the full variable domain is KAGVTQTPRYLIKTRGQQVTLSCSPISGHRSVSWYQQTPGQGLQFLFEYFSETQRNKGNFPGRFSGRQFSNSRSEMNVSTLELGDSALYLCASSFPDHSTQYFGPGTRLTVL.

This clone was counted a few times. J is TRBJ1-1 and V is TRBV6-1; D not resolved. Per germline, CDR1 MNHNS and CDR2 SASEGT. This CDR3 spans 13 amino acids. Trimming pared 2 bases from V and 5 bases from J, leaving 9 bases between. DNA of the CDR3: TGTGCCAGCAGTGAAACGAGAGGGACTGAAGCTTTCTTT. It translates to CASSETRGTEAFF.

The chain uses TRBV20-1 and TRBJ2-3, with D maybe TRBD2 (5 bases). Germline CDR1 and CDR2: DFQATT and SNEGSKA (reference sequence). The CDR3 extends over 11 amino acids. Trimming took 5 bases from V and 5 from J, leaving 8 bases between them. DNA of the CDR3: TGCAGTGCTGACGCGGGAGATACGCAGTATTTT. It encodes CSADAGDTQYF.